Listed below are T cell receptor beta chains from one sample, sequenced in a study of breast tumors, draining lymph nodes, adjacent tissues. MiXCR was run by TCRdb on the multiplex PCR reads, yielding one entry per CDR3 protein. The sample holds over 70,000 distinct CDR3 sequences, around 30% seen once. Sequencing input: axillary lymph node tissue. These receptors all stem from a female donor with breast cancer. Some clones in this sample may be carry-over from other donors' samples. The CDR3 runs from the conserved cysteine through the conserved F or W. The order of the fields is CDR3 protein, CDR3 DNA, clone size, V gene, J gene, D gene. The D gene is left open where the match is weak. Clone size is stated in some rows and not others, as once, few, many or a class when expanded.

CDR3: CATPGQGKNTGELFF
DNA: TGTGCCACCCCGGGACAGGGGAAAAACACCGGGGAGCTGTTTTTT
size: many
V: TRBV5-4
J: TRBJ2-2
D: TRBD1

CDR3: CASSPTFRSGDESYNEQFF
DNA: TGTGCCAGCAGCCCGACCTTTCGAAGCGGGGACGAATCCTACAATGAGCAGTTCTTC
size: many
V: TRBV3-2
J: TRBJ2-1
D: NA

CDR3: CASSKYYNEQFF
DNA: TGTGCCAGCAGTAAGTACTACAATGAGCAGTTCTTC
size: many
V: TRBV6-2/TRBV6-3
J: TRBJ2-1
D: NA

CDR3: CASTQNEKLFF
DNA: TGTGCCAGCACTCAAAATGAAAAACTGTTTTTT
size: many
V: TRBV28
J: TRBJ1-4
D: NA

CDR3: CASSRGQGGNTGELFF
DNA: TGTGCCAGCAGCCGTGGACAGGGTGGCAACACCGGGGAGCTGTTTTTT
size: many
V: TRBV7-7
J: TRBJ2-2
D: TRBD1

CDR3: CASTRDLYTEAFF
DNA: TGTGCCAGCACCCGAGACCTTTACACTGAAGCTTTCTTT
size: many
V: TRBV2
J: TRBJ1-1
D: NA

CDR3: CASSHPRGGMGSGANVLTF
DNA: TGTGCCAGCAGTCATCCTAGAGGGGGGATGGGCTCTGGGGCCAACGTCCTGACTTTC
size: NA
V: TRBV6-9
J: TRBJ2-6
D: NA

CDR3: CAISEEGANYGYTF
DNA: TGTGCCATCAGTGAGGAGGGAGCGAACTATGGCTACACCTTC
size: NA
V: TRBV10-3
J: TRBJ1-2
D: NA

CDR3: CASSQELAGNEQFF
DNA: TGCGCCAGCAGCCAAGAGCTAGCCGGCAATGAGCAGTTCTTC
size: many
V: TRBV4-1
J: TRBJ2-1
D: NA

CDR3: CASSLITSGGTDAQYF
DNA: TGTGCCAGCAGCTTGATAACTAGCGGGGGCACAGATGCGCAGTATTTT
size: few
V: TRBV4-2
J: TRBJ2-3
D: TRBD2

CDR3: CATSDLEYNEQFF
DNA: TGTGCCACCAGTGATTTAGAATACAATGAGCAGTTCTTC
size: many
V: TRBV24-1
J: TRBJ2-1
D: NA

CDR3: CASRVDHYSYNEQFF
DNA: TGTGCCAGCAGAGTAGACCACTACTCCTACAATGAGCAGTTCTTC
size: many
V: TRBV5-6
J: TRBJ2-1
D: NA

CDR3: CASSLEGATQYF
DNA: TGTGCCAGCAGCTTAGAGGGGGCTACGCAGTATTTT
size: many
V: TRBV7-6
J: TRBJ2-3
D: TRBD1

CDR3: CSVRILGGYDTQYF
DNA: TGCAGCGTCCGTATACTAGGCGGGTATGATACGCAGTATTTT
size: many
V: TRBV29-1
J: TRBJ2-3
D: NA

CDR3: CASSLASGVGEKLFF
DNA: TGTGCCAGCAGCTTAGCTTCTGGGGTGGGTGAAAAACTGTTTTTT
size: NA
V: TRBV11-2
J: TRBJ1-4
D: NA

CDR3: CATSGGVQTNYEQYF
DNA: TGTGCCACCAGTGGTGGGGTCCAGACCAACTACGAGCAGTACTTC
size: many
V: TRBV24-1
J: TRBJ2-7
D: NA

CDR3: CANAPDRGRQGYTF
DNA: TGTGCCAACGCCCCGGACAGGGGGCGTCAGGGCTACACCTTC
size: many
V: TRBV6-1
J: TRBJ1-2
D: TRBD1

CDR3: CASSSQPLWQETQYF
DNA: TGTGCCAGCAGCTCCCAGCCCCTGTGGCAAGAGACCCAGTACTTC
size: many
V: TRBV7-2
J: TRBJ2-5
D: NA

CDR3: CASSLAATGYVGYTF
DNA: TGTGCCAGCAGCTTGGCCGCGACAGGGTATGTTGGCTACACCTTC
size: many
V: TRBV5-5
J: TRBJ1-2
D: TRBD1

CDR3: CASGTLISQPQHF
DNA: TGTGCCAGCGGGACATTAATTTCTCAGCCCCAGCATTTT
size: many
V: TRBV6-1
J: TRBJ1-5
D: NA

CDR3: CASSLRLVRGLPSTDTQYF
DNA: TGTGCCAGCAGCTTGCGGTTGGTTAGGGGACTTCCTAGCACAGATACGCAGTATTTT
size: many
V: TRBV5-6
J: TRBJ2-3
D: NA

CDR3: CSDSGRYADTQYF
DNA: TGCAGTGATAGCGGGAGATACGCAGATACGCAGTATTTT
size: many
V: TRBV20-1
J: TRBJ2-3
D: TRBD2

CDR3: CSIKTTTSVDYDEQFF
DNA: TGCAGTATAAAGACTACGACTAGCGTGGACTACGATGAGCAGTTCTTC
size: NA
V: TRBV20-1
J: TRBJ2-1
D: TRBD2

CDR3: CSVRGTATYEQYF
DNA: TGCAGCGTTAGAGGGACAGCCACCTACGAGCAGTACTTC
size: many
V: TRBV29-1
J: TRBJ2-7
D: TRBD1

CDR3: CSVDPRSGANVLTF
DNA: TGCAGCGTTGACCCCAGATCTGGGGCCAACGTCCTGACTTTC
size: NA
V: TRBV29-1
J: TRBJ2-6
D: NA

CDR3: CASSQDQEEQYF
DNA: TGTGCCAGCAGCCAAGATCAGGAGGAGCAGTACTTC
size: many
V: TRBV4-2
J: TRBJ2-7
D: NA

CDR3: CASSLYVRDTEAFF
DNA: TGTGCCAGTAGTCTGTACGTTCGCGACACTGAAGCTTTCTTT
size: NA
V: TRBV19
J: TRBJ1-1
D: NA

CDR3: CASRGWIYEQYF
DNA: TGTGCCAGCAGAGGGTGGATTTACGAGCAGTACTTC
size: many
V: TRBV27
J: TRBJ2-7
D: NA

CDR3: CASSPRVIHEKLFF
DNA: TGTGCCAGCAGTCCCAGGGTAATTCATGAAAAACTGTTTTTT
size: NA
V: TRBV2
J: TRBJ1-4
D: NA

CDR3: CASSCEGGKSQPQHF
DNA: TGTGCCAGCAGTTGCGAGGGGGGGAAGAGTCAGCCCCAGCATTTT
size: NA
V: TRBV6-5
J: TRBJ1-5
D: NA